This TCR beta chain was identified during a study of blood T cell repertoires in COVID-19. Study in general: T cells, B-cell-depleted T cells, or PBMCs provided the cDNA or gDNA that served as material.

Authors' data handling: Estimation of nucleated cell counts was performed using reference gene primer amplification. TCRdb's copy holds only in-frame clones and misses some; the assay was immunoSEQ multiplex PCR. V and J calls and clone size come straight from that table; D and trimming were deduced from the DNA. The sample records around 62,000 clones, roughly 90% being singletons. V trimming: 6 bases; J trimming: 2 bases; junction bases outside the gene matches: 4. Germline CDR1 and CDR2: MNHEY and SVGEGT. The CDR3 consists of 15 residues. Sample: peripheral blood. The chain carries TRBV6-2 or TRBV6-3 and TRBJ2-1, with TRBD2 matching 10 bases. This clonotype was sampled from a woman aged 60-75 years with acute or convalescent COVID-19. Here the CDR3 reads CASRPSGSPYNEQFF. CDR3 DNA sequence: TGTGCCAGCAGGCCTAGCGGGAGTCCCTACAATGAGCAGTTCTTC.